Following are 4 T cell receptor beta chains from one sample sequenced in a study of T-cell memory formation after mild COVID-19. TCRdb itself ran the 5' RACE reads through MiXCR, one entry per CDR3 protein. Counted here are roughly 250,000 distinct CDR3 sequences, 16% occurring once; the ten biggest clones make up approximately 20%. The sample taken for sequencing was PBMCs or a T cell subset sorted from them (not recorded which). These receptors originate from a man between 18 and 35 years old who had mild COVID-19 (a few samples of this study predate the infection). Cell type and time point are not known.

Many counts were recorded for this clonotype. The rearrangement uses TRBV27 and TRBJ1-5, with 7 bases matching TRBD1. This CDR3 spans 15 amino acids. V lost 3 bases and J lost 4; bases outside the gene matches: 6. Germline lookup yields CDR1 MNHEY and CDR2 SMNVEV (reference sequence). CDR3 loop: CASSFTPTGNQPQHF. As DNA, the CDR3 is TGTGCCAGCAGTTTCACGCCGACAGGGAATCAGCCCCAGCATTTT.

This chain links TRBV12-3 or TRBV12-4 with TRBJ2-3; the D is unclear. The V gene lost 8 bases and the J gene lost 8 bases, with 11 bases spanning the gap. This CDR3 has 11 residues. The CDR3 region is CASLSGSTQYF. As DNA, the CDR3 is TGTGCCAGCCTATCAGGAAGTACGCAGTATTTT.

This clonotype was seen a few times. V is TRBV29-1 and J is TRBJ1-2, with 7 bases fitting TRBD1. Unmatched junction bases numbered 10, after V lost 0 bases and J lost 6 bases. The germline V gene encodes CDR1 SQVTM and CDR2 ANQGSEA. The CDR3 consists of 15 residues. The CDR3 is CSVEETGLSINGYTF. The DNA for the CDR3 is TGCAGCGTTGAAGAGACAGGGCTAAGTATTAATGGCTACACCTTC.

This clonotype was found a few times. The chain's CDR3 is CSASKGQGALNTEAFF. As DNA, the CDR3 is TGCAGTGCTAGTAAGGGGCAGGGGGCGTTGAACACTGAAGCTTTCTTT. The chain combines TRBV20-1 with TRBJ1-1, with 8 bases matching TRBD1. The CDR3 has 16 amino acids. CDR1 DFQATT and CDR2 SNEGSKA come from the germline V gene (reference sequence). V shed 3 bases and J 0 bases; nucleotides not matched to a gene: 9.